Here is one TCR beta chain with its context. Its antigen is still unknown. Base qualities are not at hand, and no much larger clone is one base apart. The germline V gene yields ENHRY for CDR1 and SYGVKD for CDR2. Trimming leaves V shorter by 7 bases and J shorter by 1 base, with the junction holding 4 bases beyond the gene matches. The CDR3 runs 14 residues from the cysteine to the phenylalanine. The kept DNA is CDR3 alone, 42 bases in frame from the first base. The collaborating institutions used their own protocols to collect whole blood in K2EDTA tubes. For TCRbeta analysis, collaborators shipped samples in one of three forms: frozen whole blood, isolated PBMCs, or DNA extracted from either of those sample types. The immunoSEQ Assay, a bias-controlled multiplex PCR, was used to amplify TCRbeta CDR3 regions from genomic DNA. Processing in the source paper ran as follows. Within the assay, amplification of reference gene primers was used to estimate how many nucleated cells each sample contained. Sequence reads were collapsed and filtered to measure the absolute abundance of every unique TCRbeta CDR3 rearrangement. Productive Simpson clonality was computed per sample as the square root of Simpson's diversity index over productive rearrangements. The table comes from immuneACCESS by way of TCRdb, which keeps in-frame sequences with V and J called. Part of the clones is missing from these tables; in studies checked, under half for an unresolved V gene and the rest for unknown reasons. The DNA was the basis for D and trimming; V, J and clone size are from that table. The sample table shows about 90,000 clones, and approximately 83% are seen once. Clones ranked in the top ten supply 31% of the sample.

These data belong to a study of blood T cell repertoires in COVID-19 (dated by TCRdb to 2020 to 2022). Background on the whole study: The collaborator samples originated in the United States, Italy and Spain and spanned the acute and convalescent phases of COVID-19. The prospective study material was composed of cDNA or gDNA derived from T cells, B-cell-depleted T cells, or PBMCs. The dataset comprised deeply sampled blood TCRbeta repertoires from subjects exposed to, actively infected with, or recovered from COVID-19. The repertoires were made available in a free public database intended to serve as a resource for research on the immune response to SARS-CoV-2. The samples were drawn from the first 160 participants of the ongoing ImmuneRACE study and from 1,254 subjects provided by 6 global collaborators. Nearly every sample came with metadata listing a de-identified subject ID, COVID-19 status, age in years and sex. HLA class I and class II types, where available, came from metadata supplied by the sample provider rather than from assay-based typing.

The paper's findings and limits, for the study overall: The amount of clinical and demographic metadata varied by source and participant and was provided uncurated.

Material: peripheral blood. This receptor was obtained from a woman older than 75 with active or convalescent COVID-19. The chain joins TRBV10-3 to TRBJ1-1; the junction holds 9 bases that match TRBD1. The nucleotides read TGTGCCATCAACCCGGGACAGGGGAACACTGAAGCTTTCTTT. Translated, it gives CAINPGQGNTEAFF.